This T cell receptor beta chain came from a study of neurological immune-mediated disorders. The study, taken as a whole, reports: No clinical or MRI feature was associated with the multiple sclerosis repertoire cluster.

This clonotype turned up a few times. Its specificity is not known. The authors made cDNA by 5'RACE with 10-nucleotide random UMIs. In every sequencing run, more than 200 million TCR-beta sequences were generated from 15-18 subjects. Via MiXCR, TCRdb re-called the 5' RACE reads, giving one row per CDR3 protein. The table lists 60,000 to 80,000 distinct CDR3 sequences, 4.5% to 5.5% of them singletons. The TCR originated in a woman between 50 and 59 years old with multiple sclerosis. Sequenced: PBMCs.

CDR3 nucleotide sequence: TGTGCCAGCAGCCAAGTGAACGGAGGACAGGGTGGCACTGAAGCTTTCTTT. Translated, it gives CASSQVNGGQGGTEAFF. The genes are TRBV4-2 and TRBJ1-1; TRBD1 matches 8 bases. Germline CDR1 and CDR2: LGHNA and YNFKEQ. The CDR3 runs to 17 residues. Trimming removed 1 base from V and 4 bases from J; junction bases left unmatched: 11.